This is a list of T cell receptor beta chains from one sample in a study of monozygotic twins with inflammatory bowel disease. TCRdb reprocessed the 5' RACE reads, with one entry per CDR3 protein and no DNA. This repertoire includes approximately 400,000 distinct CDR3 sequences. The sequenced sample consisted of blood. The receptors shown here come from a human donor with ulcerative colitis or Crohn's disease, or a healthy co-twin of an affected twin (not recorded which). Both conserved end residues are part of each CDR3.

TRBJ2-3	TRBV5-1	CASSLGGKTTDTQYF
TRBJ2-7	TRBV9	CASSFVPEESYEQYF
TRBJ2-7	TRBV29-1	CSVHGLGAHLEQYF
TRBJ2-1	TRBV28	CASATRTLVAGGSNEQFF
TRBJ2-1	TRBV4-1	CASSQWIGGYNEQFF
TRBJ2-3	TRBV7-2	CASSLMSGPLTDTQYF
TRBJ2-3	TRBV5-1	CASSLATRTSGTDTQYF
TRBJ1-1	TRBV6-1	CASRGPPTSPNTEAFF
TRBJ2-3	TRBV6-5	CASSYGGGRSTDTQYF
TRBJ2-5	TRBV12-3/TRBV12-4	CASSLRVGETQYF
TRBJ2-7	TRBV11-2	CASSAGGQPSYEQYF